This T cell receptor (beta chain) was sequenced for a study of cytomegalovirus exposure and HLA in healthy donors. The wider study: The approximately 110 validation repertoires used a platform that matched the one used for the 550 to 800 first-cohort repertoires, as a later analysis reported. Findings and caveats of the study: One later analysis, an examination of the 90 to 150 validation repertoires, found that first-cohort TCR clusters tended to co-occur in them. Cytomegalovirus-associated status was assigned to around 160 TCR beta chains.

The CDR3 loop spans 15 amino acids. CDR1 and CDR2 from the germline V gene are SGHTA and FQGNSA. Some clones are missing from TCRdb's copy, which holds only in-frame ones; the method was immunoSEQ multiplex PCR. The repertoire holds 110,000 to 150,000 clones, 84% seen once, with about 1.5% in the top ten. As for this clone: Its specificity is not known. A read error may account for a junction end that differs from germline.

The donors were members of the roughly 130-subject validation cohort (separate from the approximately 650-subject first cohort). The chain employs TRBV7-2 and TRBJ2-7; D perhaps matches TRBD2 (5 bases). This TCR derives from a woman in her twenties or thirties in good health and CMV-seronegative. The sequencing sample was made of PBMCs. The CDR3, as DNA: TGTGCCAGCAGCCTGGCGACTACCCTCTCCAACGAGCAGTACTTC. It is translated as CASSLATTLSNEQYF. The variable domain in full, completed from reference TRBV7-2 and TRBJ2-7, reads GAGVSQSPSNKVTEKGKDVELRCDPISGHTALYWYRQSLGQGLEFLIYFQGNSAPDKSGLPSDRFSAERTGGSVSTLTIQRTQQEDSAVYLCASSLATTLSNEQYFGPGTRLTVT.